This T cell receptor (beta chain) is drawn from a study of blood T cell repertoires in COVID-19 (dated by TCRdb to about 2020). Study-wide context: Samples from collaborators originated in the United States, Italy and Spain and spanned both the acute and convalescent phases of COVID-19. The prospective study material was composed of cDNA or gDNA derived from T cells, B-cell-depleted T cells, or PBMCs. The dataset comprised deeply sampled blood TCRbeta repertoires from subjects exposed to, actively infected with, or recovered from COVID-19. A freely available public database, intended as a resource for researchers studying the immune response to SARS-CoV-2, is where the repertoires were released. The samples were drawn from the first 160 participants of the ongoing ImmuneRACE study and from more than 1,000 subjects provided by 6 global collaborators. The sample metadata nearly always contained a de-identified subject ID, COVID-19 status, age in years and sex. Where available, HLA class I and class II types were obtained from metadata supplied by the sample provider rather than from assay-based typing.

In Seattle, one collaborating source enrolled patients while the infection was active and tracked those patients longitudinally over the course of disease. Each collaborating institution followed its own protocols to collect whole blood in K2EDTA tubes. For TCRbeta analysis, collaborators shipped samples in one of three forms: frozen whole blood, isolated PBMCs, or DNA extracted from either of those sample types. TCRbeta CDR3 regions were amplified from genomic DNA using the immunoSEQ Assay, a bias-controlled multiplex PCR. In the source study's methods: The number of nucleated cells in each sample was estimated by amplification of reference gene primers within the assay. To quantify the absolute abundance of each unique TCRbeta CDR3 rearrangement, sequence reads were collapsed and filtered. For each sample, productive Simpson clonality was calculated by taking the square root of Simpson's diversity index across productive rearrangements. Entries here come from immuneACCESS through TCRdb and include only in-frame sequences with V and J called. Some clones fail to appear in such tables; in the studies checked, an unresolved V gene covers under half of the shortfall, and the cause of the remainder is unknown. V, J and clone size are those of that table, while D and trimming were read from the DNA. Recorded for this sample are roughly 190,000 clones; about 85% of them occurred a single time. 14% of the sample lies in the top ten.

Here V drops 4 bases and J drops 9 bases, and the junction holds 11 bases not matched to any gene. The CDR3 measures 15 amino acids from cysteine to phenylalanine. This entry keeps only the CDR3 DNA: 45 bases, framed from base 1. CDR1 SNHLY and CDR2 FYNNEI are derived from the germline V gene. A remark on this clone: Which antigen it targets is not known. Base qualities are not provided; no much larger clone lies one nucleotide away.

Paper-wide results and their limitations: The quantity of clinical and demographic metadata differed by source and by participant and was supplied without curation.

The V and J genes are TRBV2 and TRBJ1-5, with TRBD1 matching 8 junction bases. The sequenced material came from peripheral blood. This clonotype was obtained from a woman in her 70s with COVID-19, enrolled during active disease. The sequenced DNA: TGTGCCAGCAGTGGAGCGACAGGGGCCTTAGGGCCCCAGCATTTT. Its amino acids are CASSGATGALGPQHF.